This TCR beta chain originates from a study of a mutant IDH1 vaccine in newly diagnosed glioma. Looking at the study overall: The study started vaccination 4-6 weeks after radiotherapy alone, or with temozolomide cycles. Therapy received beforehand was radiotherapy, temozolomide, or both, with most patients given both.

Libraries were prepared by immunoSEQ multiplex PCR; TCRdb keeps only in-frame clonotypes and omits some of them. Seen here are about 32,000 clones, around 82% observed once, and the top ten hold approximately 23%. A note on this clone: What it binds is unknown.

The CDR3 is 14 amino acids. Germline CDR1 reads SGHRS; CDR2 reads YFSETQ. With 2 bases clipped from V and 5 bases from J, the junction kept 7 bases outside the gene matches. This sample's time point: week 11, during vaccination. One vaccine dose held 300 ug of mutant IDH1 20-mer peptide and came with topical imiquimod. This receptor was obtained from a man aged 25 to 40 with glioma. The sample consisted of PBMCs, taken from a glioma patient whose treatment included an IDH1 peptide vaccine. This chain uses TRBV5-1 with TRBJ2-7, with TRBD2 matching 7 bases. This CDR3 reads CASSLLAWADEQYF. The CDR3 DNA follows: TGCGCCAGCAGCTTACTAGCGTGGGCCGACGAGCAGTACTTC.